This T cell receptor delta chain was obtained from a study of gamma-delta T cells after stem cell transplantation. TCRdb reanalysed the RT-PCR reads via CATT. This table has about 2,500 delta-chain clones, about 16% appearing once. V shed 0 bases, J shed 2 bases, and the junction held 24 bases outside the gene matches. The germline gives CDR1 NSMFDY, CDR2 ISSIKDK. This CDR3 has 21 amino acids. This chain connects TRAV29/DV5 to TRDJ1; 8 positions agree with TRDD2. Input material: gamma-delta T cells. The receptor comes from a human donor. It is not recorded whose cells these are; they may come from a transplant donor. Written as DNA, the CDR3 is TGTGCAGCAAGCGAATCTTCCTACAAGTTACCTAACTGGGTTGGTACCGATAAACTCATCTTT. Translation: CAASESSYKLPNWVGTDKLIF.